The text below deals with one T cell receptor beta chain. In TCRdb, the RT-PCR reads were re-called with MiXCR into one record per CDR3 protein. The table has about 960,000 distinct CDR3 sequences, roughly 18% seen once. The data were taken from a study of patients and donors after allogeneic stem cell transplantation. This TCR was recovered from a human donor who was either an allogeneic HSCT recipient or a stem cell or donor lymphocyte infusion donor (not recorded which). It is not recorded whose cells these are; they may come from a transplant donor. The sequenced sample was blood, either unsorted or a sorted T cell fraction (not recorded which).

CDR3 amino acids: CASSFGLAGGEETQYF. The CDR3 coding sequence is TGTGCCAGCAGTTTCGGACTAGCGGGAGGGGAAGAGACCCAGTACTTC. This chain links TRBV12-3 or TRBV12-4 with TRBJ2-5; TRBD2 matches 15 bases. Losses at the gene ends were 3 bases for V and 3 bases for J; bases not matched to a gene: 2. The length of the CDR3 is 16 residues.